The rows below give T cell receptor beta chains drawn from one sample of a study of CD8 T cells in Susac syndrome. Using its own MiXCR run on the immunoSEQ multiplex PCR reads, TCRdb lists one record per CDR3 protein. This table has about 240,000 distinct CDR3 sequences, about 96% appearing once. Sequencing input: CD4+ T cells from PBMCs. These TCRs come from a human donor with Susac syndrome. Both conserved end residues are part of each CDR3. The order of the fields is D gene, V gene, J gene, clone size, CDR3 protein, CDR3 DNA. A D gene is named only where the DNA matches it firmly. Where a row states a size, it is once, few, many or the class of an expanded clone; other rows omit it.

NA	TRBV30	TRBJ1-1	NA	CAGGKGTLNTEAFF	TGTGCCGGGGGAAAGGGAACCCTGAACACTGAAGCTTTCTTT
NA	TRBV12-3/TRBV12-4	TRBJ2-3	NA	CASSFSSTDTQYF	TGTGCCAGCAGTTTTAGCAGTACAGATACGCAGTATTTT
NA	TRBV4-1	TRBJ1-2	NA	CASSQPTSPTADGYTF	TGCGCCAGCAGCCAACCGACCTCCCCGACAGCAGATGGCTACACCTTC
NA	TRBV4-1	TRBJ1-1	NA	CASIGGRGDTEAFF	TGCGCCAGCATAGGTGGCAGGGGTGACACTGAAGCTTTCTTT
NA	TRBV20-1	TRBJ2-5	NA	CSARDVGPQETQYF	TGCAGTGCTAGAGATGTAGGGCCCCAAGAGACCCAGTACTTC
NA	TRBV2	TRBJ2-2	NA	CASSELPLRELFF	TGTGCCAGCAGTGAATTGCCTCTCCGGGAGCTGTTTTTT
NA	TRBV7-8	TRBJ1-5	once	CASSLVTNKEDQPQHF	TGTGCCAGCAGCTTAGTGACCAACAAGGAGGATCAGCCCCAGCATTTT
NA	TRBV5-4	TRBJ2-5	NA	CASGQGGKETQYF	TGTGCCAGCGGGCAGGGGGGGAAAGAGACCCAGTACTTC
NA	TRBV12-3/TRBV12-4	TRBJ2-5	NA	CASRRLGGYETQYF	TGTGCCAGCAGGCGCCTAGGTGGATATGAGACCCAGTACTTC
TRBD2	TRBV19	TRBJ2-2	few	CASSLASGTGELFF	TGTGCCAGTAGTTTGGCTAGCGGCACCGGGGAGCTGTTTTTT
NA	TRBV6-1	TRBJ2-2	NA	CASSAGRAGELFF	TGTGCCAGCAGTGCGGGGCGGGCCGGGGAGCTGTTTTTT
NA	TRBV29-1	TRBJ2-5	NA	CSAAGWQETQYF	TGCAGCGCCGCGGGGTGGCAAGAGACCCAGTACTTC
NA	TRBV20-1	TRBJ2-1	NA	CSARRGTERDEQFF	TGCAGTGCTAGAAGAGGGACCGAGCGCGATGAGCAGTTCTTC
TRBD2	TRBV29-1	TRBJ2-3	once	CSVAAGGTTDTQYF	TGCAGCGTTGCGGCGGGAGGGACCACAGATACGCAGTATTTT